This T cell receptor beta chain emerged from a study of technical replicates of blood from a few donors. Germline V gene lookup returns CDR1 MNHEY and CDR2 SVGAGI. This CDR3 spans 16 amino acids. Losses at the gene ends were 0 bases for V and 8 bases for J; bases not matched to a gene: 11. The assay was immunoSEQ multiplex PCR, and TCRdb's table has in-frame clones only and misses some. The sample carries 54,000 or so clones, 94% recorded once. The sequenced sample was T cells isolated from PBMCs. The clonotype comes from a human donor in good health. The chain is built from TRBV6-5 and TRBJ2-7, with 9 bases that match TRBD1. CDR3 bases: TGTGCCAGCAGTTACTCGGCGGACAGGGGTGGCCTGAAGCAGTACTTC. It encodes CASSYSADRGGLKQYF.